The 11 T cell receptor beta chains below come from one sample, sequenced in a study of graft-versus-host responses after intestinal transplantation. Their antigens remain unidentified. Assay used: immunoSEQ multiplex PCR; TCRdb lists only in-frame clones, some missing. The table records 130,000 to 150,000 clones, nearly 95% of them present only once. The source material was unstimulated CD4+ T cells sorted from spleen or lymph node cells, sampled before intestinal transplant. These receptors all come from a human donor who received an intestinal transplant.

The chain has TRBV5-4 and TRBJ2-1; D is uncertain. Per germline, CDR1 SGHNT and CDR2 YYREEE (reference sequence). Trimming took off 4 bases at V and 4 bases at J, with 12 bases between the two ends. The CDR3 totals 14 residues. The CDR3 loop is CASSPKMGYNEQFF. CDR3 coding DNA: TGTGCCAGCAGCCCGAAGATGGGGTACAATGAGCAGTTCTTC.

The J gene is TRBJ2-2, the V gene TRBV4-2; TRBD2 is a possible D gene (8 bases). The CDR3 runs to 19 residues. Germline CDR1 LGHNA, CDR2 YNFKEQ. Deletions cut 4 bases from V and 6 bases from J, with 27 bases between. The CDR3 sequence: CASSPRGREAGSSAGELFF. The CDR3 coding sequence is TGTGCCAGCAGCCCAAGGGGGCGGGAGGCCGGGTCCTCGGCCGGGGAGCTGTTTTTT.

This clone was counted a single time. V is TRBV19 and J is TRBJ2-4; D not resolved. Germline V gene lookup returns CDR1 LNHDA and CDR2 SQIVND (reference sequence). V gave up 3 bases and J gave up 1 base, with 13 bases separating them. The CDR3 covers 16 residues. CDR3 sequence reads: CASSIRFGEAKNIQYF. CDR3 in DNA: TGTGCCAGTAGTATTCGGTTTGGCGAGGCCAAAAACATTCAGTACTTC.

Concerning this clone: Other DNA sequences in the same sample also yield this CDR3. V is TRBV18 and J is TRBJ2-7, with D possibly TRBD1 on 5 matching bases. The ends were cut back, 0 bases at V and 4 bases at J, with 7 bases in the middle. The CDR3 extends over 13 amino acids. CDR1 and CDR2 (germline): KGHSH, LQKENI. The CDR3 coding sequence is TGTGCCAGCTCACCACCTACAGGTTACGAGCAGTACTTC. This encodes CASSPPTGYEQYF.

This rearrangement joins TRBV10-3 to TRBJ1-2; no firm D call. This CDR3 is 14 amino acids long. V gave up 0 bases and J gave up 4 bases, with 9 bases separating them. The V gene's germline CDR1 is ENHRY and CDR2 SYGVKD. CDR3 in amino acids: CAISESAAGYGYTF. CDR3 coding DNA: TGTGCCATCAGTGAGTCGGCGGCTGGCTATGGCTACACCTTC.

The chain employs TRBV23-1 and TRBJ2-1; no definite D call. TRBV23-1 is an open reading frame, and its role is uncertain. The CDR3 is 16 residues long. Trimming pared 3 bases from V and 0 bases from J, leaving 12 bases between. The CDR3 reads CASSHLGLCSYNEQFF. The CDR3 nucleotides read TGCGCCAGCAGTCATCTCGGGTTGTGCTCCTACAATGAGCAGTTCTTC.

This rearrangement joins TRBV5-1 to TRBJ2-5; maybe TRBD1 (6 bases). Germline CDR1 SGHRS, CDR2 YFSETQ. Trimming pared 7 bases from V and 2 bases from J, leaving 12 bases between. The CDR3 sequence is 13 residues long. Written as DNA, the CDR3 is TGCGCCAGCCGGAGAACAGGGCAAGAGACCCAGTACTTC. This codes for CASRRTGQETQYF.

The rearrangement joins TRBV7-9 to TRBJ1-2; possibly TRBD1 for D (6 bases). CDR1 and CDR2 (germline): SEHNR, FQNEAQ (reference sequence). The CDR3 runs to 15 residues. Trimming removed 1 base at V and 6 bases at J, with 15 bases between. CDR3 in amino acids: CASSLGGPGRHGYTF. CDR3 DNA sequence: TGTGCCAGCAGCTTAGGGGGGCCGGGGAGGCATGGCTACACCTTC.

The chain employs TRBV5-1 and TRBJ1-5, with D hard to call. The ends were cut back, 5 bases at V and 0 bases at J, with 3 bases in the middle. The CDR3 length is 12 residues. Germline V gene lookup returns CDR1 SGHRS and CDR2 YFSETQ. The CDR3 sequence: CASRISNQPQHF. CDR3 bases: TGCGCCAGCAGAATTAGCAATCAGCCCCAGCATTTT.

This chain joins TRBV4-3 and TRBJ2-1; D unclear. Trimming took off 1 base at V and 10 bases at J, with 11 bases between the two ends. CDR1 LGHNA and CDR2 YSLEER come from the germline V gene. This CDR3 is 13 amino acids long. The CDR3 here is CASSQVPLLEQFF. DNA for the CDR3: TGCGCCAGCAGCCAAGTTCCCCTTCTAGAGCAGTTCTTC.

The CDR3 here is CASTLWGQGLTDTQYF. The CDR3 nucleotides read TGTGCCAGCACCCTCTGGGGACAGGGGCTCACAGATACGCAGTATTTT. The chain couples TRBV5-7 to TRBJ2-3, with 10 nucleotides matching TRBD1. TRBV5-7 is an ORF; its function is uncertain. V was pared by 6 bases and J by 2 bases, with 9 bases of the junction left unmatched. The CDR3 totals 16 residues.